These 2 T cell receptor beta chains originate from one sample sequenced in a study of CD8+CD57+ T cells in acquired aplastic anemia. The template for TCR beta VDJ and CDR3 sequence profiling was genomic DNA. Each CDR3 protein gets one entry after TCRdb re-called the reads with MiXCR. The table includes about 160,000 distinct CDR3 sequences, around half detected once. For sequencing, patients were chosen who had shown expansion of CD8+CD57+ cells by flow cytometry. Sequencing used sorted CD4+, CD8+, or CD8+CD57+ T cells (not recorded which) from PBMCs. These receptors were collected from a human donor with aplastic anemia.

This chain uses TRBV24-1 with TRBJ2-3; no clear D. Trimming stripped 0 bases from V and 13 bases from J, with 13 bases between. Germline loops: CDR1 KGHDR, CDR2 SFDVKD. The CDR3 sequence is 13 residues long. CDR3 DNA sequence: TGTGCCACCAGTGATTTGCAGGAAACCCTCGAGTATTTT. Protein product: CATSDLQETLEYF.

The chain has TRBV19 and TRBJ2-7; 10 nucleotides agree with TRBD2. The germline V gene encodes CDR1 LNHDA and CDR2 SQIVND (reference sequence). V shed 7 bases, J shed 2 bases, and the junction held 5 bases outside the gene matches. This CDR3 is built from 14 residues. Here the CDR3 DNA reads TGTGCCAGTACCCCGACTAGCGGGCCCTACGAGCAGTACTTC. Its protein product is CASTPTSGPYEQYF.